The clone carrying this T cell receptor beta chain was recorded many times. The record originates from a study of response to subunit inactivated influenza vaccine. TCRdb reprocessed the RT-PCR reads with MiXCR, giving one entry per CDR3 protein. The sample has fewer than 750,000 distinct CDR3 sequences, around 15% seen once. Trimming took 0 bases from V and 4 from J, leaving 7 bases between them. Germline CDR1 LGHNA, CDR2 YNFKEQ. The CDR3 loop spans 14 amino acids. This chain links TRBV4-2 with TRBJ2-1; no reliable D call. The source was PBMCs from blood, collected roughly 12 days after vaccination. The clonotype originates from a man between 50 and 59 years old who received an inactivated influenza vaccine. CDR3: CASSQELAYNEQFF. CDR3 DNA sequence: TGTGCCAGCAGCCAAGAGTTGGCGTACAATGAGCAGTTCTTC.